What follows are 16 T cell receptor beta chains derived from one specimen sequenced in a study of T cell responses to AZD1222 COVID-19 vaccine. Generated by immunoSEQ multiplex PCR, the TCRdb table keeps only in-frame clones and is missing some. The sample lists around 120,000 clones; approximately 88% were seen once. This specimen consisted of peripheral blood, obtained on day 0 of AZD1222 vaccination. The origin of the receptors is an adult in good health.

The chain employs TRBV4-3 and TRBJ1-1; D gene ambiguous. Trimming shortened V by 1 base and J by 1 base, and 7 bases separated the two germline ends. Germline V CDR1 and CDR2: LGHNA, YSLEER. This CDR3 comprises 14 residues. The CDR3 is CASSQGEGNTEAFF. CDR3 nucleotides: TGCGCCAGCAGCCAAGGGGAGGGGAACACTGAAGCTTTCTTT.

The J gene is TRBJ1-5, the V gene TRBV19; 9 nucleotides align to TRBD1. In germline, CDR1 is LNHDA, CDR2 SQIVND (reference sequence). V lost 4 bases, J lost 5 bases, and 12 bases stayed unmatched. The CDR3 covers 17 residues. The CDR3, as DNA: TGTGCCAGTAGTAAGGCCGGGACAGGGTGGGAGGATCAGCCCCAGCATTTT. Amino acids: CASSKAGTGWEDQPQHF.

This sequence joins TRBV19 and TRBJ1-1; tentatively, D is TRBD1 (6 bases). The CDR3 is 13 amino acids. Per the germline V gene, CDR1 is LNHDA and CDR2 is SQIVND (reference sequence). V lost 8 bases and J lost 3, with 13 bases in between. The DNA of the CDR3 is TGTGCCAGTGGTTCCAAGGGGGACACTGAAGCTTTCTTT. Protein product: CASGSKGDTEAFF.

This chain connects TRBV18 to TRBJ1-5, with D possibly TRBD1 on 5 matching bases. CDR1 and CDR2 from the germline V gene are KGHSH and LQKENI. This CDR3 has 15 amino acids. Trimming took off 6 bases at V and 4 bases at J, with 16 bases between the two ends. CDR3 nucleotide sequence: TGTGCCAGCTCCACTCGGCCCCGGGGGAATCAGCCCCAGCATTTT. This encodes CASSTRPRGNQPQHF.

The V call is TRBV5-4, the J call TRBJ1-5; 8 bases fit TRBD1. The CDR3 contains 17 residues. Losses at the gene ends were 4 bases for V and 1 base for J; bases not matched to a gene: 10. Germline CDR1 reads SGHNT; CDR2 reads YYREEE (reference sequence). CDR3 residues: CASSLSSRDRSNQPQHF. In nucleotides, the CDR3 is TGTGCCAGCAGCCTATCCTCCCGGGACAGGAGCAATCAGCCCCAGCATTTT.

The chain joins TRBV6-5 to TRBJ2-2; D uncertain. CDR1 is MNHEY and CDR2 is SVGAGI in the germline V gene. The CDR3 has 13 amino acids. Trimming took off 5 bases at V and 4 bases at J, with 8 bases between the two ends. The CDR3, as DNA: TGTGCCAGCAGTCCACTGACCACCGGGGAGCTGTTTTTT. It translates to CASSPLTTGELFF.

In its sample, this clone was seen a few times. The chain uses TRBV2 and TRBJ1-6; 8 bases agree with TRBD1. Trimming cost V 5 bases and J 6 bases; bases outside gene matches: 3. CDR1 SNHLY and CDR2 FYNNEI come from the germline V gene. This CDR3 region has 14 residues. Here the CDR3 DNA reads TGTGCCAGCAGTTGGGGACAGGTTAATTCACCCCTCCACTTT. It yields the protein CASSWGQVNSPLHF.

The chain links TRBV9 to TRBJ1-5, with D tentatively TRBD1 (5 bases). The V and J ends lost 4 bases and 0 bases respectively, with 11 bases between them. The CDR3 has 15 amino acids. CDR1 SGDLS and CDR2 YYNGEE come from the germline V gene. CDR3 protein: CASSHGGGSNQPQHF. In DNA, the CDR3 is TGTGCCAGCAGCCACGGCGGGGGTAGCAATCAGCCCCAGCATTTT.

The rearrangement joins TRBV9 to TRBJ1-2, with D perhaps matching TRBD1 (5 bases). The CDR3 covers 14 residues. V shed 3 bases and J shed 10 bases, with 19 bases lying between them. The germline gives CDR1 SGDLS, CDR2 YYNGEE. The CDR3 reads CASSATGTLRAYTF. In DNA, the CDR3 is TGTGCCAGCAGCGCTACCGGGACCTTGAGGGCCTACACCTTC.

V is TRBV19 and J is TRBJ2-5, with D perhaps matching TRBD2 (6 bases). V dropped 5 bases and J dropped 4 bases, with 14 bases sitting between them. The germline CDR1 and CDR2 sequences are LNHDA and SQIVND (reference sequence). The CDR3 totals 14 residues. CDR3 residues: CASSGLSGRETQYF. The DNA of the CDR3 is TGTGCCAGTAGTGGACTATCGGGGAGAGAGACCCAGTACTTC.

The CDR3: CASSPAGTDTQYF. CDR3 sequence (DNA): TGTGCCAGCAGTCCTGCTGGCACAGATACGCAGTATTTT. The chain employs TRBV12-3 or TRBV12-4 and TRBJ2-3; the D is unclear. There are 13 residues in the CDR3. Trimming shortened V by 5 bases and J by 1 base, and 7 bases separated the two germline ends.

CDR3 region: CASSPPAGGPRNSPLHF. In nucleotides, the CDR3 is TGTGCCAGCTCACCACCGGCAGGTGGCCCGCGGAATTCACCCCTCCACTTT. The rearrangement links TRBV18 to TRBJ1-6; D is unclear. Per the germline V gene, CDR1 is KGHSH and CDR2 is LQKENI. Trimming stripped 0 bases from V and 7 bases from J, with 16 bases between. The CDR3 is 17 amino acids. Using reference TRBV18 and TRBJ1-6 for the parts outside the CDR3, the full variable domain is NAGVMQNPRHLVRRRGQEARLRCSPMKGHSHVYWYRQLPEEGLKFMVYLQKENIIDESGMPKERFSAEFPKEGPSILRIQQVVRGDSAAYFCASSPPAGGPRNSPLHFGNGTRLTVT.

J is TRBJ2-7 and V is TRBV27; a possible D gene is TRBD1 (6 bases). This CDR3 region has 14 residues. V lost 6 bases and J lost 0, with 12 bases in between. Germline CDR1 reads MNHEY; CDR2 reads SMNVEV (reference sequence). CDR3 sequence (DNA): TGTGCCAGCAGAAAGGGGGAAAGCTCCTACGAGCAGTACTTC. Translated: CASRKGESSYEQYF.

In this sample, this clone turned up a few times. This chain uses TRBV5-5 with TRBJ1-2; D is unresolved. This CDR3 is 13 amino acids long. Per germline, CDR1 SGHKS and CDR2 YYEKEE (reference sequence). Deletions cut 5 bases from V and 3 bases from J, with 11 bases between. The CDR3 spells CASRSEPYYGYTF. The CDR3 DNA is TGTGCCAGCAGATCGGAGCCTTACTATGGCTACACCTTC.

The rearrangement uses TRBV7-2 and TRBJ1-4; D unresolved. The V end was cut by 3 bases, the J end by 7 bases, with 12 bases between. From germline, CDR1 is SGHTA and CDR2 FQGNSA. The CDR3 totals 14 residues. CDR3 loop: CASSFVGDGEKLFF. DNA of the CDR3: TGTGCCAGCAGCTTTGTGGGAGACGGTGAAAAACTGTTTTTT.

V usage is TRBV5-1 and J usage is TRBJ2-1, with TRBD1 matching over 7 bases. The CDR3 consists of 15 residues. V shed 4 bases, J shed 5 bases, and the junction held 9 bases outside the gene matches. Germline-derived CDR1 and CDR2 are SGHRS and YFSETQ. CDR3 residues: CASSPVGTADNEQFF. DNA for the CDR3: TGCGCCAGCAGCCCGGTCGGGACAGCCGACAATGAGCAGTTCTTC.